This T cell receptor beta chain came from a study of somatic mutations in cytotoxic T cells in rheumatoid arthritis. Assay: immunoSEQ multiplex PCR; the TCRdb copy retains only in-frame clones and omits some. The sample contains about 3,400 clones, approximately 80% of which appear only once. CDR3 length equals 14 residues. V lost 3 bases to trimming and J lost 7 bases; unmatched junction nucleotides: 2. Germline CDR1 is MDHEN and CDR2 is SYDVKM. This chain joins TRBV28 and TRBJ1-6; TRBD1 aligns across 8 bases. What was sequenced was CD8+ T cells sorted from blood. This receptor was identified in a man between 45 and 60 years old with rheumatoid arthritis. CDR3 loop: CASSLAGGNSPLHF. CDR3 DNA sequence: TGTGCCAGCAGTTTGGCAGGGGGCAATTCACCCCTCCACTTT.